The T cell receptor beta chain under discussion was sequenced for a study of cytomegalovirus exposure and HLA in healthy donors. Study-wide findings and caveats: Researchers counted around 180 TCR beta chains as cytomegalovirus-associated.

Trimming took 7 bases from V and 11 from J; bases not matched to a gene: 13. CDR3 length: 14 amino acids. Germline values: CDR1 MNHNY, CDR2 SVGAGI (reference sequence). TCRdb keeps only in-frame clones here, not all; method: immunoSEQ multiplex PCR. In the table there are approximately 300,000 clones, 75% to 90% of which are singletons. A word on this clone: What it binds is not known.

Sequencing used PBMCs. This chain links TRBV6-6 with TRBJ1-5; 8 nucleotides align to TRBD1. The clonotype comes from a woman between 18 and 30 years old in good health and CMV-seronegative. DNA of the CDR3: TGTGCCAGCAATATACTCCAGGGGGCTCCGTCCCAGCATTTT. Protein sequence: CASNILQGAPSQHF.